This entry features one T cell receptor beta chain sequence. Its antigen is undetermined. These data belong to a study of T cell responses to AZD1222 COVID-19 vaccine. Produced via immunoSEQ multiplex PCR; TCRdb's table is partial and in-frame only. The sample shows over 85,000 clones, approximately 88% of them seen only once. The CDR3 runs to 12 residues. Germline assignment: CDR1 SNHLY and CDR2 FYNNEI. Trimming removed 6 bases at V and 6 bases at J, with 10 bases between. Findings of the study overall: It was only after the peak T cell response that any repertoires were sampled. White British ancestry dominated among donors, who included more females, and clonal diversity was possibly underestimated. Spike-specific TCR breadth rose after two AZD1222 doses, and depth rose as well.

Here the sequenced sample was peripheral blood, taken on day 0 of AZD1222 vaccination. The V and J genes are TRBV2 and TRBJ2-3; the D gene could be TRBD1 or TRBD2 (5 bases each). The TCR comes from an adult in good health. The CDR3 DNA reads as TGTGCCAGCAGCAGGGAGCGGGATACGCAGTATTTT. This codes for CASSRERDTQYF.